These 5 T cell receptor beta chains were all obtained from the same sample, sequenced in a study of blood T cell repertoires in COVID-19. Some clones are missing from TCRdb's copy, which holds only in-frame ones; the method was immunoSEQ multiplex PCR. The table lists about 47,000 clones, over 75% of them singletons. The sequenced sample consisted of peripheral blood. The origin of the receptors is a man aged 50 or older with active COVID-19.

The chain joins TRBV19 to TRBJ2-2, with D possibly TRBD1 on 5 matching bases. Looked up from germline, CDR1 is LNHDA and CDR2 is SQIVND (reference sequence). This CDR3 has 14 amino acids. Trimming took 6 bases from V and 6 from J, leaving 14 bases between them. CDR3 sequence reads: CASRGREVAGELFF. For the CDR3, the DNA is TGTGCCAGTAGGGGCAGGGAAGTGGCCGGGGAGCTGTTTTTT. The complete variable domain, with remaining parts taken from reference TRBV19 and TRBJ2-2, reads DGGITQSPKYLFRKEGQNVTLSCEQNLNHDAMYWYRQDPGQGLRLIYYSQIVNDFQKGDIAEGYSVSREKKESFPLTVTSAQKNPTAFYLCASRGREVAGELFFGEGSRLTVL.

The chain recombines TRBV19 with TRBJ2-3; D is perhaps TRBD1 (6 bases). From germline, CDR1 is LNHDA and CDR2 SQIVND (reference sequence). The CDR3 covers 15 residues. V was trimmed by 3 bases and J by 4 bases, leaving 14 bases between them. CDR3 DNA sequence: TGTGCCAGTAGTATCCAGGGGATAAGGGCAGATACGCAGTATTTT. Translating it yields CASSIQGIRADTQYF.

The chain uses TRBV13 and TRBJ1-4, with a weak D call TRBD1 (5 bases). Germline CDR1 is PRHDT and CDR2 is FYEKMQ (reference sequence). V lost 0 bases and J 8 bases, leaving 10 bases between the germline ends. The CDR3 is made up of 14 amino acids. The chain's CDR3 is CASSLGGAGEKLFF. The DNA for the CDR3 is TGTGCCAGCAGCTTAGGTGGGGCGGGAGAAAAACTGTTTTTT.

V gene TRBV30 combines with J gene TRBJ2-3; 10 positions match TRBD2. The germline V gene has CDR1 GTSNPN and CDR2 SVGIG (reference sequence). With V trimmed by 3 bases and J by 0 bases, 6 bases remained unmatched. The CDR3 has 16 residues. In DNA form, the CDR3 reads TGTGCCTGGAGCATCCGAGCGGGAGGGAGCACAGATACGCAGTATTTT. This encodes CAWSIRAGGSTDTQYF.

This clone was recorded only once. V usage is TRBV7-2 and J usage is TRBJ2-5; 9 bases map to TRBD2. V lost 5 bases to trimming and J lost 4 bases; unmatched junction nucleotides: 11. Germline V gene lookup returns CDR1 SGHTA and CDR2 FQGNSA. The CDR3 contains 16 residues. The CDR3 here is CASSRAVGGGAETQYF. As DNA, the CDR3 is TGTGCCAGCAGCCGCGCTGTAGGCGGGGGGGCAGAGACCCAGTACTTC.